This TCR beta chain came from a study of control samples from healthy donors and cancer patients. Produced via immunoSEQ multiplex PCR; TCRdb's table is partial and in-frame only. In the table there are about 130,000 clones, 87% of which are singletons. CDR3 length: 14 residues. V lost 1 base, J lost 0 bases, and 7 bases lay in between. Germline V gene sequence: CDR1 LNHDA, CDR2 SQIVND (reference sequence). The sequencing sample was made of blood. The V gene is TRBV19, the J gene TRBJ2-7; unclear D gene. This TCR came from a man younger than 35 in good health. The DNA for the CDR3 is TGTGCCAGTAGTATAGTGGAGAGCTCCTACGAGCAGTACTTC. Translated, it gives CASSIVESSYEQYF.